Only a few counts were recorded for the clone carrying this T cell receptor beta chain. Libraries were prepared by immunoSEQ multiplex PCR; TCRdb keeps only in-frame clonotypes and omits some of them. The table lists about 660,000 clones, over 75% of them singletons. The data derive from a study of shared T cell receptors in the human thymus. The V gene's germline CDR1 is GTSNPN and CDR2 SVGIG (reference sequence). Trimming removed 5 bases at V and 9 bases at J, with 22 bases between. This CDR3 is built from 14 residues. These data were also reused for a study on human thymus T cells. Turning to that study: Serving as donors were healthy Finnish infants, each of whom was having open corrective surgery for congenital heart defects. Resections that were taken during corrective heart surgery supplied the thymus tissue. Blood and thymic repertoires both appeared biased in V and J gene usage.

This TCR was recovered from a boy in the first two years of life with a congenital heart defect. The chain is built from TRBV30 and TRBJ2-5, with a tentative D call TRBD2 (5 bases). Sequencing was done on a sample of thymocytes. As DNA, the CDR3 is TGTGCCTGGGCAAAGGATCTGAGGGTCCGGGCCCAGTACTTC. This gives the protein CAWAKDLRVRAQYF.